Presented here are 31 T cell receptor beta chains from one specimen sequenced in a study of Ad26.COV2.S vaccination and SARS-CoV-2 variants. Treatment: some 20 received Ad26.COV2.S at low or high dose, single or two shots; five or six received placebo; per-sample allocation not given. The samples date from day 63 after the first vaccine or placebo injection. TCRdb keeps only in-frame clones here, not all; method: immunoSEQ multiplex PCR. The sample includes about 420,000 clones, approximately 88% seen only once; the top ten take approximately 4%. The sample in question was peripheral blood, obtained in a trial of Ad26.COV2.S vaccine versus placebo. These receptors originate from a person between 18 and 65 years old who received the Ad26.COV2.S COVID-19 vaccine or a placebo.

This rearrangement joins TRBV11-1 to TRBJ2-7; 7 nucleotides align to TRBD2. Germline assignment: CDR1 SGHAT and CDR2 FQDESV (reference sequence). The CDR3 sequence is 14 residues long. Trimming removed 4 bases from V and 1 base from J; junction bases left unmatched: 4. CDR3 residues: CASSSSGLSYEQYF. DNA of the CDR3: TGTGCCAGCAGCTCTTCGGGACTATCCTACGAGCAGTACTTC.

The chain joins TRBV28 to TRBJ1-5; TRBD1 agrees at 7 bases. In germline, CDR1 is MDHEN, CDR2 SYDVKM. The CDR3 length is 14 residues. V dropped 3 bases and J dropped 4; count of bases not matched to a gene: 3. The CDR3: CASSLGQKNQPQHF. The CDR3 DNA sequence: TGTGCCAGCAGTTTGGGACAGAAAAATCAGCCCCAGCATTTT.

There are a few counts of this clone. The V and J genes are TRBV7-3 and TRBJ2-1; D is unresolved. The germline gives CDR1 SGHTA, CDR2 FQGTGA. The CDR3 loop spans 12 amino acids. Between the trimmed V and J ends, which lost 4 bases and 6 bases, there was a span of 7 bases. The CDR3, as DNA: TGTGCCAGCAGCTCCTATGGCAATGAGCAGTTCTTC. The encoded protein is CASSSYGNEQFF.

This sequence joins TRBV27 and TRBJ2-7; D gene ambiguous. The V and J ends lost 7 bases and 0 bases respectively, with 13 bases between them. The CDR3 has 14 residues. Germline CDR1 and CDR2: MNHEY and SMNVEV (reference sequence). CDR3 sequence: CASKAFPGSYEQYF. The CDR3 DNA reads TGTGCCAGCAAGGCATTTCCCGGCTCCTACGAGCAGTACTTC.

The CDR3 nucleotides read TGTGCCTGGAGCCTCGGACAGGGTTTCTACGAGCAGTACTTC. It codes for CAWSLGQGFYEQYF. This chain connects TRBV30 to TRBJ2-7; 8 bases fit TRBD1. V shed 3 bases, J shed 3 bases, and the junction held 7 bases outside the gene matches. The CDR3 is 14 amino acids. Germline-derived CDR1 and CDR2 are GTSNPN and SVGIG (reference sequence).

The chain carries TRBV5-5 and TRBJ1-2; no definite D call. Per germline, CDR1 SGHKS and CDR2 YYEKEE (reference sequence). This CDR3 contains 13 residues. Trimming shortened V by 4 bases and J by 8 bases, and 15 bases separated the two germline ends. In DNA form, the CDR3 reads TGTGCCAGCAGCGGGGTTATAATGGGGGGCTACACCTTC. Translating gives CASSGVIMGGYTF.

The chain uses TRBV28 and TRBJ1-1; D remains unclear. The CDR3 is 11 amino acids. V was trimmed by 6 bases and J by 1 base, leaving 3 bases between them. The V gene's germline CDR1 is MDHEN and CDR2 SYDVKM. The CDR3 reads CASSANTEAFF. In DNA, the CDR3 is TGTGCCAGCAGCGCGAACACTGAAGCTTTCTTT.

The gene calls are TRBV5-4 and TRBJ1-4; maybe TRBD1 (6 bases). This CDR3 comprises 15 residues. Trimming removed 4 bases from V and 8 bases from J, with 18 bases in between. Germline values: CDR1 SGHNT, CDR2 YYREEE (reference sequence). CDR3 amino acids: CASSHRDPLGEKLFF. The CDR3 DNA is TGTGCCAGCAGCCACAGGGACCCCTTAGGGGAAAAACTGTTTTTT.

J is TRBJ1-2 and V is TRBV6-5; the match to TRBD1 covers 7 bases. In germline, CDR1 is MNHEY, CDR2 SVGAGI. V shed 2 bases, J shed 6 bases, and the junction held 9 bases outside the gene matches. The CDR3 contains 15 residues. In DNA, the CDR3 is TGTGCCAGCAGTTACACTCGGACAGGCTCAAATGGCTACACCTTC. Translated: CASSYTRTGSNGYTF.

The chain couples TRBV25-1 to TRBJ2-1; TRBD2 agrees at 8 bases. Germline CDR1 MGHDK, CDR2 SYGVNS. This CDR3 has 17 residues. The J segment lost 3 bases and the V segment lost 3 bases, leaving 10 bases of the junction unmatched. This CDR3 reads CASSDAVGTRDYNEQFF. In DNA form, the CDR3 reads TGTGCCAGCAGTGACGCAGTGGGGACTAGAGACTACAATGAGCAGTTCTTC.

V and J are TRBV30 and TRBJ2-5, with 7 bases identical to TRBD1. The germline V gene encodes CDR1 GTSNPN and CDR2 SVGIG (reference sequence). V trimming: 4 bases; J trimming: 2 bases; junction bases outside the gene matches: 7. This CDR3 spans 14 amino acids. CDR3 coding DNA: TGTGCCTGGACTTCGGACAGGTATCAAGAGACCCAGTACTTC. Its translation is CAWTSDRYQETQYF.

The chain couples TRBV19 to TRBJ1-2; no reliable D call. V was trimmed by 8 bases and J by 4 bases, leaving 17 bases between them. The CDR3 has 14 amino acids. CDR1 and CDR2 (germline): LNHDA, SQIVND (reference sequence). CDR3: CASGPWGGSYGYTF. CDR3 nucleotide sequence: TGTGCCAGTGGTCCATGGGGTGGCAGCTATGGCTACACCTTC.

The V call is TRBV20-1, the J call TRBJ2-2; D gene ambiguous. This CDR3 is 11 amino acids long. Germline CDR1 is DFQATT and CDR2 is SNEGSKA (reference sequence). The V end was cut by 5 bases, the J end by 7 bases, with 8 bases between. CDR3 bases: TGCAGTGCTCACACAATCGGGGAGCTGTTTTTT. It codes for CSAHTIGELFF.

The chain links TRBV4-1 to TRBJ1-4; no definite D call. Trimming took 2 bases from V and 4 from J, leaving 2 bases between them. CDR3 length equals 12 residues. Germline CDR1 is MGHRA and CDR2 is YSYEKL. The chain's CDR3 is CASSQNNEKLFF. The CDR3 DNA reads TGCGCCAGCAGCCAAAATAATGAAAAACTGTTTTTT.

The CDR3 is CASSFSSGTSVPYEQYF. Here the CDR3 DNA reads TGTGCCAGCAGCTTCTCCTCAGGGACGTCGGTCCCCTACGAGCAGTACTTC. The chain is built from TRBV7-2 and TRBJ2-7, with D perhaps given as TRBD1 or TRBD2 (5 bases each). The CDR3 runs 17 residues. Trimming took 3 bases from V and 2 from J, leaving 20 bases between them. In germline, CDR1 is SGHTA, CDR2 FQGNSA.

J is TRBJ1-2 and V is TRBV5-1; D is uncertain. The germline V and J ends were trimmed by 2 bases and 8 bases, with 7 bases remaining between them. CDR1 SGHRS and CDR2 YFSETQ come from the germline V gene. CDR3 size: 11 residues. The CDR3 DNA is TGCGCCAGCAGCTTAGACCGGGGCTACACCTTC. It specifies CASSLDRGYTF.

J is TRBJ2-1 and V is TRBV6-5; possibly TRBD1 for D (6 bases). Trimming took off 6 bases at V and 10 bases at J, with 19 bases between the two ends. The CDR3 runs 14 residues. Germline V lookup: CDR1 MNHEY, CDR2 SVGAGI. CDR3 region: CASSRNRVPGEQFF. As DNA, the CDR3 is TGTGCCAGCAGCCGCAACAGGGTCCCAGGCGAGCAGTTCTTC.

J is TRBJ1-3 and V is TRBV7-9; D remains unclear. The CDR3 sequence is 15 residues long. Germline V lookup: CDR1 SEHNR, CDR2 FQNEAQ (reference sequence). Trimming pared 5 bases from V and 0 bases from J, leaving 11 bases between. CDR3 sequence (DNA): TGTGCCAGCAGCCCTGGGGATAACTCTGGAAACACCATATATTTT. The encoded protein is CASSPGDNSGNTIYF.

The chain links TRBV21-1 to TRBJ2-4. TRBV21-1 is an annotated pseudogene. This CDR3 comprises 16 residues. The DNA of the CDR3 is TGTGCCAGCAGCTCAACTGGCCGCCGGGCCAAAAACATTCAGTACTTC. It encodes CASSSTGRRAKNIQYF.

This rearrangement joins TRBV28 to TRBJ1-4, with 8 bases aligning to TRBD1. The CDR3 consists of 14 residues. From germline, CDR1 is MDHEN and CDR2 SYDVKM. V was pared by 6 bases and J by 10 bases, with 10 bases of the junction left unmatched. The CDR3 DNA reads as TGTGCCAGCAGCCGTGACAGGGGAGGAGGAAAACTGTTTTTT. Its protein product is CASSRDRGGGKLFF.

The chain joins TRBV19 to TRBJ1-5; maybe TRBD1 (5 bases). V was cut by 10 bases and J by 3 bases, with 16 bases left in between. The CDR3 runs to 14 residues. Germline V gives CDR1 LNHDA, CDR2 SQIVND (reference sequence). DNA for the CDR3: TGTGCCACCTCCTGGTCAGGGATCAATCAGCCCCAGCATTTT. Protein sequence: CATSWSGINQPQHF.

The rearrangement uses TRBV14 and TRBJ2-5; D not certain. Germline V CDR1 and CDR2: SGHDN, FVKESK. The germline V and J ends were trimmed by 4 bases and 5 bases, with 8 bases remaining between them. This CDR3 has 12 residues. The CDR3 here is CASSLAGETQYF. CDR3 bases: TGTGCCAGCAGCCTTGCCGGGGAGACCCAGTACTTC.

In the case of this clone: Other DNA sequences in the sample encode the same CDR3. The chain is built from TRBV7-2 and TRBJ2-7; TRBD2 might be the D (6 bases). V lost 0 bases and J 2 bases, leaving 8 bases between the germline ends. The CDR3 totals 14 residues. Germline V lookup: CDR1 SGHTA, CDR2 FQGNSA. Written as DNA, the CDR3 is TGTGCCAGCAGCTTAGCGGGGGGTCCCTACGAGCAGTACTTC. Translating gives CASSLAGGPYEQYF.

This clone was seen more than once but under ten times. The J gene is TRBJ1-6, the V gene TRBV9, with D tentatively TRBD1 (5 bases). V dropped 4 bases and J dropped 9 bases, with 17 bases sitting between them. This CDR3 spans 15 amino acids. From germline, CDR1 is SGDLS and CDR2 YYNGEE. The CDR3 loop reads CASSSEGTGGSPLHF. The CDR3 DNA reads TGTGCCAGCAGCTCAGAGGGGACGGGCGGTTCACCCCTCCACTTT.

CDR3 nucleotides: TGTGCCAGCAGTCCTTGGACAGGGTCGACGAAGGGGACTGAAGCTTTCTTT. Amino acids: CASSPWTGSTKGTEAFF. The V gene is TRBV6-6, the J gene TRBJ1-1; 8 nucleotides agree with TRBD1. Germline lookup yields CDR1 MNHNY and CDR2 SVGAGI (reference sequence). The CDR3 is 17 residues long. V lost 5 bases, J lost 5 bases, and 16 bases stayed unmatched.

V usage is TRBV7-2 and J usage is TRBJ2-4; D is possibly TRBD2 (6 bases). The CDR3 is 15 residues long. The ends were cut back, 5 bases at V and 2 bases at J, with 13 bases in the middle. Germline V gives CDR1 SGHTA, CDR2 FQGNSA. The CDR3 is CASSARLATKNIQYF. Written as DNA, the CDR3 is TGTGCCAGCAGCGCGCGGCTAGCGACCAAAAACATTCAGTACTTC.

The chain couples TRBV3-1 (or the pseudogene TRBV3-2) to TRBJ2-2; D call uncertain. Between the trimmed V and J ends, which lost 1 base and 6 bases, there was a span of 18 bases. The CDR3 extends over 17 amino acids. Germline lookup yields CDR1 LGHDT and CDR2 YNNKEL (reference sequence). CDR3 in amino acids: CASSQGGPYLLPGELFF. CDR3 sequence (DNA): TGTGCCAGCAGCCAAGGTGGGCCATACCTCCTGCCCGGGGAGCTGTTTTTT.

The chain employs TRBV4-1 and TRBJ1-1; D perhaps matches TRBD1 (5 bases). In germline, CDR1 is MGHRA, CDR2 YSYEKL. The CDR3 spans 18 residues. V lost 1 base, J lost 6 bases, and 24 bases lay in between. The CDR3 DNA follows: TGCGCCAGCAGCCAAGGAAAGGCGGAGCGGGGGGGAAAAGCTGAAGCTTTCTTT. It specifies CASSQGKAERGGKAEAFF.

The chain couples TRBV28 to TRBJ2-7; 12 bases map to TRBD2. The CDR3 has 15 residues. CDR1 is MDHEN and CDR2 is SYDVKM in the germline V gene. The ends lost 0 bases at V and 3 bases at J; junction bases unmatched: 0. CDR3 sequence (DNA): TGTGCCAGCAGTTTATGGACTAGCGGGGGCTACGAGCAGTACTTC. Its translation: CASSLWTSGGYEQYF.

This rearrangement joins TRBV9 to TRBJ1-2, with a weak D call TRBD1 (6 bases). Germline CDR1 SGDLS, CDR2 YYNGEE. V lost 4 bases to trimming and J lost 6 bases, with 16 bases between them. This CDR3 is 14 amino acids long. CDR3 DNA sequence: TGTGCCAGCAGCCCCCCCTTGGGGGCGAATGGCTACACCTTC. It yields the protein CASSPPLGANGYTF.

The J gene is TRBJ2-7, the V gene TRBV27; no clear D gene. V was trimmed by 5 bases and J by 1 base, leaving 15 bases between them. The CDR3 loop spans 15 amino acids. Germline V gene lookup returns CDR1 MNHEY and CDR2 SMNVEV (reference sequence). CDR3 coding DNA: TGTGCCAGCAGTGCGACCCGACCGGTTTCCTACGAGCAGTACTTC. It codes for CASSATRPVSYEQYF.